This is a list of T cell receptor beta chains from one sample in a study of PD-1 blockade in classical Hodgkin lymphoma. Only in-frame clones appear in the TCRdb table, and some are missing; sequencing was by immunoSEQ multiplex PCR. The repertoire holds 75,000 to 95,000 clones, with over 80% as singletons. The material sequenced was peripheral blood mononuclear cells (PBMCs), taken before the fourth cycle of nivolumab. The receptors shown here come from a human donor with classical Hodgkin lymphoma. CDR3s include the opening cysteine and the closing phenylalanine or tryptophan. A D gene is named only where the DNA matches it firmly. Size is omitted from some rows. Given values are once, few, many or a class for expanded clones.

d_call j_call v_call clone_size cdr3_length cdr3_nt cdr3_aa
TRBD1 TRBJ1-2 TRBV5-4 - 16 TGTGCCAGCAGCTTTGCCCTAACAGGGGAAAGGAATGGCTACACCTTC CASSFALTGERNGYTF
TRBD1 TRBJ1-2 TRBV28 - 14 TGTGCCAGCAGTTTTGGGACAGGGGGTTTGGGCTACACCTTC CASSFGTGGLGYTF
- TRBJ2-7 TRBV28 - 13 TGTGCCAGCAGTCCGATCGACTGGGTCGAGCAGTACTTC CASSPIDWVEQYF
TRBD2 TRBJ2-3 TRBV5-4 - 14 TGTGCCAGCAGCTTGGGAGCGGGAGGGGATACGCAGTATTTT CASSLGAGGDTQYF
- TRBJ2-1 TRBV7-9 - 16 TGTGCCAGCAGCCCGCCGGAAGGTAGGACCTACAATGAGCAGTTCTTC CASSPPEGRTYNEQFF
- TRBJ1-1 TRBV6-9 - 13 TGTGCCAGCAGTTACCCCGGGGGGGCTGAAGCTTTCTTT CASSYPGGAEAFF
- TRBJ2-6 TRBV5-1 - 15 TGCGCCAGCAGCGTCGGGGCACAGGGGGCCAACGTCCTGACTTTC CASSVGAQGANVLTF
TRBD2 TRBJ2-1 TRBV28 - 16 TGTGCCAGCAGTTCTAGCGGGGGGGCTTCCTACAATGAGCAGTTCTTC CASSSSGGASYNEQFF
- TRBJ1-2 TRBV11-2 - 14 TGTGCCAGCAGCTTAACAGGACTTAGCTATGGCTACACCTTC CASSLTGLSYGYTF
- TRBJ1-2 TRBV11-2 - 15 TGTGCCAGCAGCTTAAACGTGGGCAGGAACTATGGCTACACCTTC CASSLNVGRNYGYTF
- TRBJ2-1 TRBV7-2 - 15 TGTGCCAGCAGCTTAGCGGGTGTTATCTACAATGAGCAGTTCTTC CASSLAGVIYNEQFF
TRBD1 TRBJ1-2 TRBV5-1 - 14 TGCGCCAGCAGCCAACGGGACAGATCATATGGCTACACCTTC CASSQRDRSYGYTF
- TRBJ2-2 TRBV7-3 - 13 TGTGCCAGCAGCTTGCCTGCCACCGGGGAGCTGTTTTTT CASSLPATGELFF
- TRBJ2-5 TRBV18 once 13 TGTGCCAGCGGGGGACTGCTACAAGAGACCCAGTACTTC CASGGLLQETQYF
- TRBJ2-1 TRBV6-5 - 12 TGTGCCAGCAGGGTAGCCCCCCATGAGCAGTTCTTC CASRVAPHEQFF
TRBD1 TRBJ1-2 TRBV6-1 - 13 TGTGCCAGCAGTGCGACAGGGATCTATGGCTACACCTTC CASSATGIYGYTF
TRBD1 TRBJ1-1 TRBV11-2 - 13 TGTGCCAGCAGCAGGACAGGGGTCACTGAAGCTTTCTTT CASSRTGVTEAFF
- TRBJ1-5 TRBV5-8 - 15 TGTGCCAGCAGCTTGTGGTCCGGGGAAAATCAGCCCCAGCATTTT CASSLWSGENQPQHF
- TRBJ1-5 TRBV6-5 - 12 TGTGCCAGCAGTTTCCCCGATGGGCCCCAGCATTTT CASSFPDGPQHF
- TRBJ2-1 TRBV2 - 11 TGTGCCAGCAGTGAAGAGGGTGAGCAGTTCTTC CASSEEGEQFF